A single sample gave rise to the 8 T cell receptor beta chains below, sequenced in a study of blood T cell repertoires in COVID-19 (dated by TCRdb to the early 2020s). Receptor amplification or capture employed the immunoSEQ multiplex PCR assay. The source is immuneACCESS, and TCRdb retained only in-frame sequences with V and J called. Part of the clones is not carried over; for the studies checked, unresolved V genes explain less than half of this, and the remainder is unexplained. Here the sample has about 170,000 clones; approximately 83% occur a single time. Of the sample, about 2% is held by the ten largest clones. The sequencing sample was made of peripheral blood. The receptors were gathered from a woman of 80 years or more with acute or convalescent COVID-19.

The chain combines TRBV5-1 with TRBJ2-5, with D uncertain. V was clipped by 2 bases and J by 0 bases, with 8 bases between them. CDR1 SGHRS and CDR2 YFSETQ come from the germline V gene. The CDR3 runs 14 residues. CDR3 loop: CASSFGGYQETQYF. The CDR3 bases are TGCGCCAGCAGCTTCGGCGGTTACCAAGAGACCCAGTACTTC.

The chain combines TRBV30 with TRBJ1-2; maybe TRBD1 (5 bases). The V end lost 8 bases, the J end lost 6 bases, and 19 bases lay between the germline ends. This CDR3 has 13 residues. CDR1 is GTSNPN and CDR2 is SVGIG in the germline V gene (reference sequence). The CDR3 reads CARQIDRVDGYTF. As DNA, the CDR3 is TGTGCCCGGCAAATTGACAGAGTCGATGGCTACACCTTC.

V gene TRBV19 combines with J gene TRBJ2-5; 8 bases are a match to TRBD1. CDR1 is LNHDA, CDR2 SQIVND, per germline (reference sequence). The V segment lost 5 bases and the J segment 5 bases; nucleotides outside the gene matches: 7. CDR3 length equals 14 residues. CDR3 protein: CASSLWTGSETQYF. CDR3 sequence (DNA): TGTGCCAGTAGTCTGTGGACAGGGTCGGAGACCCAGTACTTC.

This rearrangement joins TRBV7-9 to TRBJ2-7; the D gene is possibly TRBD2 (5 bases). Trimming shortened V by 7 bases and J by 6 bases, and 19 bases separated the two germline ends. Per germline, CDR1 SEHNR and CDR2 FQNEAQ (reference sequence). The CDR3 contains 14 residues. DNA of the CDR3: TGTGCCAGCATGCCGGGAACTCTCAATGTCGAGCAGTACTTC. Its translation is CASMPGTLNVEQYF.

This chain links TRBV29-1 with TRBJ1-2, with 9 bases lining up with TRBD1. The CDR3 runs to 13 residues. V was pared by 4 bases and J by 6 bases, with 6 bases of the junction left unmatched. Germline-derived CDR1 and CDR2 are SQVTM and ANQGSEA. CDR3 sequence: CSVGWRTGDGYTF. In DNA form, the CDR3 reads TGCAGCGTTGGATGGCGGACAGGGGATGGCTACACCTTC.

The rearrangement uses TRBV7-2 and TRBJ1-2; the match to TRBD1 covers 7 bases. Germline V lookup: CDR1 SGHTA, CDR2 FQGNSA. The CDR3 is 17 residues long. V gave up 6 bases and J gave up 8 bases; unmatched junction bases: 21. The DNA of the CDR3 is TGTGCCAGCAGGTCCCGCCGACAGGGCGGTTTTTTGGAAGGCTACACCTTC. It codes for CASRSRRQGGFLEGYTF.

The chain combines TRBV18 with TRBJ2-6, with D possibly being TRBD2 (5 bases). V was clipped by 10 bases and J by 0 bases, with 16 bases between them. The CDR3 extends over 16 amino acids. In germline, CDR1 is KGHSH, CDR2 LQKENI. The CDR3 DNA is TGTGCCACCCAGGCAGGTGGAGGCTCTGGGGCCAACGTCCTGACTTTC. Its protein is CATQAGGGSGANVLTF.

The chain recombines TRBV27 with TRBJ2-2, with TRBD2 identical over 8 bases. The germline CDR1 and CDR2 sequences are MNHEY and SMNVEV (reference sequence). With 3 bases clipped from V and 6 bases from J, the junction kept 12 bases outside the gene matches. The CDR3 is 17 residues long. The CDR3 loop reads CASSFLTGLDVPGELFF. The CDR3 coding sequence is TGTGCCAGCAGTTTCTTAACGGGACTAGATGTCCCCGGGGAGCTGTTTTTT.